Detailed here is one T cell receptor beta chain. These data come from a study of patients and donors after allogeneic stem cell transplantation. V gave up 4 bases and J gave up 0 bases, with 7 bases separating them. This CDR3 has 15 residues. MiXCR was run by TCRdb on the RT-PCR reads, yielding one entry per CDR3 protein. The table has a few hundred thousand distinct CDR3 sequences, around two fifths seen once. This chain links TRBV12-3 or TRBV12-4 with TRBJ1-6; D ambiguous. The clonotype comes from a human donor who was either an allogeneic HSCT recipient or a stem cell or donor lymphocyte infusion donor (not recorded which). It is not recorded whose cells these are; they may come from a transplant donor. The sample consisted of blood, either unsorted or a sorted T cell fraction (not recorded which). For the CDR3, the DNA is TGTGCCAGCAGTTACTCGAGCTCCTATAATTCACCCCTCCACTTT. Protein sequence: CASSYSSSYNSPLHF.